This TCR beta chain is from a study of blood T cell repertoires in COVID-19. Study-level background: PBMCs, B-cell-depleted T cells, or T cells provided the cDNA or gDNA that made up the material.

Seattle enrolled patients during active infection and tracked them longitudinally. Authors' methods: Nucleated cell number was recorded as an estimate derived from reference gene primer amplification. Generated by immunoSEQ multiplex PCR, the TCRdb table keeps only in-frame clones and is missing some. V, J and clone size are those of that table, while D and trimming were read from the DNA. The repertoire holds some 250,000 clones, with roughly 80% as singletons. Germline V gene data show CDR1 as MNHEY and CDR2 as SVGEGT. V was clipped by 2 bases and J by 4 bases; unmatched bases: 4. This CDR3 region has 15 residues.

The origin of this receptor is a woman aged 80 or over with COVID-19, enrolled during active disease. The chain uses TRBV6-2 or TRBV6-3 and TRBJ2-7; the match to TRBD2 covers 11 bases. Input material: peripheral blood. In DNA, the CDR3 is TGTGCCAGCAGTTACGGGACTAGCGGAATTTACGAGCAGTACTTC. Its protein is CASSYGTSGIYEQYF.